Below are 16 T cell receptor beta chains sequenced from a single sample in a study of T cells in Graves' hyperthyroidism and ophthalmopathy. Authors of the study amplified TCR beta CDR3 regions from RNA transcripts. When the TCR CDR3 underwent first-round RT-PCR, the HTBI primer set was used. Via MiXCR, TCRdb re-called the multiplex PCR reads, giving one row per CDR3 protein. The sample lists about half a million distinct CDR3 sequences, about 16% occurring once. The sequencing sample was made of blood. Receptors originate from a woman under 40 with Graves' ophthalmopathy.

This clonotype was seen repeatedly, ten times or more. The rearrangement links TRBV30 to TRBJ1-2; 9 bases agree with TRBD1. CDR1 and CDR2 (germline): GTSNPN, SVGIG (reference sequence). V trimming: 1 base; J trimming: 8 bases; junction bases outside the gene matches: 14. This CDR3 has 16 residues. CDR3 residues: CAWSGGQGRASPGYTF. CDR3 in DNA: TGTGCCTGGAGTGGGGGACAGGGTCGGGCTTCCCCAGGCTACACCTTC. The whole variable domain, remainder taken from reference TRBV30 and TRBJ1-2, is SQTIHQWPATLVQPVGSPLSLECTVEGTSNPNLYWYRQAAGRGLQLLFYSVGIGQISSEVPQNLSASRPQDRQFILSSKKLLLSDSGFYLCAWSGGQGRASPGYTFGSGTRLTVV.

This clonotype was seen many times. Written as DNA, the CDR3 is TGCGCCAGCAGCCTGACATCTAGCGATGAGCAGTTCTTC. Translating gives CASSLTSSDEQFF. The rearrangement uses TRBV5-1 and TRBJ2-1; D possibly corresponds to TRBD2 (6 bases). V was clipped by 4 bases and J by 8 bases, with 13 bases between them. The germline CDR1 and CDR2 sequences are SGHRS and YFSETQ. The CDR3 is made up of 13 amino acids.

This clonotype turned up a few times. The DNA of the CDR3 is TGTGCCAGCAGTTACAGGCCCCGGGGTAGTGAGCAGTTCTTC. It yields the protein CASSYRPRGSEQFF. This chain joins TRBV6-2 or TRBV6-3 and TRBJ2-1; TRBD2 is a possible D gene (5 bases). V lost 2 bases and J 9 bases, leaving 14 bases between the germline ends. Germline-derived CDR1 and CDR2 are MNHEY and SVGEGT. CDR3 size: 14 residues.

This clonotype was counted between two and nine times. This chain uses TRBV28 with TRBJ2-3; unclear D gene. Germline V lookup: CDR1 MDHEN, CDR2 SYDVKM. V shed 10 bases and J shed 4 bases, with 12 bases lying between them. The CDR3 is made up of 12 amino acids. The CDR3 loop is CATSIGPDTQYF. The CDR3 DNA sequence: TGTGCCACCTCGATAGGTCCAGATACGCAGTATTTT.

This clonotype appeared many times. This sequence joins TRBV10-1 and TRBJ2-7; TRBD1 might be the D (6 bases). With 3 bases removed from V and 2 bases from J, the gap between germline ends came to 11 bases. Germline CDR1 is WNHNN and CDR2 is SYGVQD (reference sequence). This CDR3 region has 14 residues. CDR3 loop: CASSDARGPYEQYF. The CDR3 nucleotides read TGCGCCAGCAGTGATGCCAGGGGACCCTACGAGCAGTACTTC.

This clonotype was picked up a small number of times. The V gene is TRBV27, the J gene TRBJ2-1, with D maybe TRBD2 (5 bases). The CDR3 covers 15 residues. Germline CDR1 is MNHEY and CDR2 is SMNVEV (reference sequence). V gave up 2 bases and J gave up 5 bases, with 13 bases separating them. Written as DNA, the CDR3 is TGTGCCAGCAGTTTAGGAGGAGGCAGCAACAATGAGCAGTTCTTC. It translates to CASSLGGGSNNEQFF.

The table lists this clonotype with a few counts. The chain recombines TRBV7-3 with TRBJ2-1, with 7 bases aligning to TRBD1. CDR1 is SGHTA, CDR2 FQGTGA, per germline. The CDR3 totals 15 residues. The junction had 12 bases not matched to a gene; V was cut back by 5 bases and J by 8 bases. The CDR3 loop is CASSKTRTDRDEQFF. CDR3 DNA: TGTGCCAGCAGCAAAACTAGGACCGACAGGGATGAGCAGTTCTTC.

In its sample, this clonotype was seen a few times. The chain uses TRBV7-2 and TRBJ2-2, with a weak D call TRBD2 (6 bases). Germline V lookup: CDR1 SGHTA, CDR2 FQGNSA. V dropped 2 bases and J dropped 0 bases, with 10 bases sitting between them. The CDR3 runs to 16 residues. Here the CDR3 reads CASSLIAVTNTGELFF. CDR3 DNA sequence: TGTGCCAGCAGCTTAATAGCGGTTACGAACACCGGGGAGCTGTTTTTT.

This clonotype was detected a few times. This chain joins TRBV19 and TRBJ1-1; the match to TRBD1 covers 7 bases. Per the germline V gene, CDR1 is LNHDA and CDR2 is SQIVND (reference sequence). V lost 3 bases and J lost 1; bases outside the gene matches: 8. The CDR3 covers 16 residues. The CDR3 loop is CASSISMGQTNTEAFF. The CDR3 coding sequence is TGTGCCAGTAGTATCTCCATGGGACAGACGAACACTGAAGCTTTCTTT.

This clonotype was counted between two and nine times. J is TRBJ1-2 and V is TRBV2, with TRBD1 matching 10 bases. The CDR3 runs to 14 residues. V lost 8 bases, J lost 8 bases, and 11 bases stayed unmatched. Germline CDR1 and CDR2: SNHLY and FYNNEI. CDR3 nucleotide sequence: TGTGCCAGCCGACAGACCGGGACAGGGGAAGGCTACACCTTC. This translates into CASRQTGTGEGYTF.

This clonotype came up a few times. This chain connects TRBV20-1 to TRBJ1-1; perhaps TRBD1 as D (5 bases). The ends were cut back, 5 bases at V and 4 bases at J, with 14 bases in the middle. Germline-derived CDR1 and CDR2 are DFQATT and SNEGSKA (reference sequence). The CDR3 has 13 residues. The DNA of the CDR3 is TGCAGTGCTGACGGGACCGAACTCACTGAAGCTTTCTTT. It is translated as CSADGTELTEAFF.

CDR3 DNA: TGTGTTTGCAGTCCCCGGGTGGCTAGCACAGATACGCAGTATTTT. This encodes CVCSPRVASTDTQYF. The V gene is TRBV28, the J gene TRBJ2-3; D ambiguous. The length of the CDR3 is 15 residues. Germline V lookup: CDR1 MDHEN, CDR2 SYDVKM.

This clonotype occurred many times. With a much larger clone just one base away, this may be a read error. CDR3 sequence reads: CASRGLADLYNKQFF. The CDR3 DNA is TGTGCCAGCAGGGGACTAGCGGACCTCTACAATAAGCAGTTCTTC. The chain is built from TRBV2 and TRBJ2-1; 11 nucleotides match TRBD2. Germline assignment: CDR1 SNHLY and CDR2 FYNNEI. The CDR3 is made up of 15 amino acids.

This clonotype was seen only a few times. The chain links TRBV20-1 to TRBJ2-1; weak D call: TRBD2 (5 bases). Matching the DNA end better, TRBJ2-7 makes the J call doubtful. The CDR3 totals 16 residues. Germline lookup yields CDR1 DFQATT and CDR2 SNEGSKA (reference sequence). The CDR3 coding sequence is TGCAGTCCAAGTGGTCTGGGCTCTAGCTCCTACAATGAGCAGTACTTC. Amino acid sequence: CSPSGLGSSSYNEQYF.

This clonotype was counted ten times or more. V and J are TRBV7-2 and TRBJ2-3, with D perhaps matching TRBD1 or TRBD2 (5 bases each). From germline, CDR1 is SGHTA and CDR2 FQGNSA. Trimming removed 1 base from V and 2 bases from J, with 7 bases in between. This CDR3 has 14 residues. CDR3 sequence: CASSLGGYTDTQYF. The CDR3 nucleotides read TGTGCCAGCAGCTTAGGGGGGTACACAGATACGCAGTATTTT.

The chain recombines TRBV15 with TRBJ2-5; the D gene is possibly TRBD1 (6 bases). Germline V gene sequence: CDR1 LNHNV, CDR2 YYDKDF (reference sequence). The CDR3 extends over 15 amino acids. V gave up 1 base and J gave up 2 bases, with 11 bases separating them. CDR3 coding DNA: TGTGCCACCAGCAGAGGTCCAACAGGGCAAGAGACCCAGTACTTC. It encodes CATSRGPTGQETQYF.